This TCR beta chain was profiled in a study of blood T cell repertoires in COVID-19. Overall study context: Acute and convalescent COVID-19 samples came from the United States, Italy and Spain. Sources were T cells, B-cell-depleted T cells, or PBMCs; the material itself was cDNA or gDNA.

In the source study's methods: Amplifying reference gene primers gave estimates of nucleated cell counts. The method was immunoSEQ multiplex PCR; TCRdb's version includes in-frame clones alone and lacks a portion of them. V and J calls and clone size follow that table, whereas D and trimming were derived from the DNA. The sample holds more than 90,000 clones, approximately 85% seen once. The CDR3 consists of 14 residues. In germline, CDR1 is SGHVS, CDR2 FQNEAQ. Trimming removed 2 bases from V and 8 bases from J, with 12 bases in between. The sequenced sample consisted of peripheral blood. The sequence was obtained from a man in his 70s with acute or convalescent COVID-19. This rearrangement joins TRBV7-8 to TRBJ1-4; possibly TRBD1 for D (5 bases). The CDR3 sequence is CASSLSGRREKLFF. The CDR3 DNA reads as TGTGCCAGCAGCTTATCAGGGCGCAGGGAAAAACTGTTTTTT.